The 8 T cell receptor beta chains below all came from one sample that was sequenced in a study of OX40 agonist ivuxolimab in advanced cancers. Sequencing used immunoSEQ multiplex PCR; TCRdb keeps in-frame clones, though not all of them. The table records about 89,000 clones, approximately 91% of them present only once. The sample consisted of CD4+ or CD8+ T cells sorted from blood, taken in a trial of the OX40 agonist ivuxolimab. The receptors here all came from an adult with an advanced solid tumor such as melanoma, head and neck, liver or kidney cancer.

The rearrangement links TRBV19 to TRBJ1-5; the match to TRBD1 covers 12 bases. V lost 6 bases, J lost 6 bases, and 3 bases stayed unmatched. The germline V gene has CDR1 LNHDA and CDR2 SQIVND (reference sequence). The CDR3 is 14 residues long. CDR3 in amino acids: CASRGQGAGQPQHF. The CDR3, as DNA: TGTGCCAGTAGGGGACAGGGGGCTGGTCAGCCCCAGCATTTT.

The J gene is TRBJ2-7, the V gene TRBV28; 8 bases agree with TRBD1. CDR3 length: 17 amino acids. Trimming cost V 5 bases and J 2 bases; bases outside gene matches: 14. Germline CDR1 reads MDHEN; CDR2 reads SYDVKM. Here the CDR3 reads CASSASPHRTGTYEQYF. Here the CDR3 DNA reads TGTGCCAGCAGTGCTTCCCCTCATAGGACAGGGACCTACGAGCAGTACTTC.

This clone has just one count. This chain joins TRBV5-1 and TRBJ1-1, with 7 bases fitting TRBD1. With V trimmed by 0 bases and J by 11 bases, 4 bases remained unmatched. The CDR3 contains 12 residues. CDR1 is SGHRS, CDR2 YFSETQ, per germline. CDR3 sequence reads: CASSLDRGDAFF. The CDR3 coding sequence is TGCGCCAGCAGCTTGGACAGGGGTGACGCTTTCTTT.

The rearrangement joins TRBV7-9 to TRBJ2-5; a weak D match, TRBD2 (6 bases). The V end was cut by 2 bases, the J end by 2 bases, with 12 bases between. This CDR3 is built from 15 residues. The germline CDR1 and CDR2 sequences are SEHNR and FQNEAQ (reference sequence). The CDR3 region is CASSLSSGGQETQYF. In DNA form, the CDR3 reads TGTGCCAGCAGCTTAAGTAGCGGAGGGCAAGAGACCCAGTACTTC.

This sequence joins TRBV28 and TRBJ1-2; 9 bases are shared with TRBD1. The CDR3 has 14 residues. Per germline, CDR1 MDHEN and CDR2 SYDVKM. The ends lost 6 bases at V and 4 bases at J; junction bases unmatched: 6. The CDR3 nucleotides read TGTGCCAGCAGGCGGGACAGGGTTCCCTATGGCTACACCTTC. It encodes CASRRDRVPYGYTF.

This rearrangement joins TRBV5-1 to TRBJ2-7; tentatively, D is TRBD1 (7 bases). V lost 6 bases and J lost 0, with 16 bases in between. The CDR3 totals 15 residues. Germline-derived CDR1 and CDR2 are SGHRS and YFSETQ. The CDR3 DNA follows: TGCGCCAGCACCGTATCCAGGGGGGACTCCTACGAGCAGTACTTC. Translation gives CASTVSRGDSYEQYF.

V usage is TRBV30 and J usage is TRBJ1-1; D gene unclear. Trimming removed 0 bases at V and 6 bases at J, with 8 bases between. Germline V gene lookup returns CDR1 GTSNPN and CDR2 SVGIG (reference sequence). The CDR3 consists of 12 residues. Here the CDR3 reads CAWSVLKAEAFF. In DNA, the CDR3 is TGTGCCTGGAGTGTACTGAAGGCTGAAGCTTTCTTT.

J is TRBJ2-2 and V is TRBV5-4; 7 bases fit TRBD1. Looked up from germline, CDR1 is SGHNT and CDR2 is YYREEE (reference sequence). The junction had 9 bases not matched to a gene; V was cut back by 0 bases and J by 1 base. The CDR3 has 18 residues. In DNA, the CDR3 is TGTGCCAGCAGCTTGGTGGGTTCCGGGACAGTGAACACCGGGGAGCTGTTTTTT. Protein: CASSLVGSGTVNTGELFF.